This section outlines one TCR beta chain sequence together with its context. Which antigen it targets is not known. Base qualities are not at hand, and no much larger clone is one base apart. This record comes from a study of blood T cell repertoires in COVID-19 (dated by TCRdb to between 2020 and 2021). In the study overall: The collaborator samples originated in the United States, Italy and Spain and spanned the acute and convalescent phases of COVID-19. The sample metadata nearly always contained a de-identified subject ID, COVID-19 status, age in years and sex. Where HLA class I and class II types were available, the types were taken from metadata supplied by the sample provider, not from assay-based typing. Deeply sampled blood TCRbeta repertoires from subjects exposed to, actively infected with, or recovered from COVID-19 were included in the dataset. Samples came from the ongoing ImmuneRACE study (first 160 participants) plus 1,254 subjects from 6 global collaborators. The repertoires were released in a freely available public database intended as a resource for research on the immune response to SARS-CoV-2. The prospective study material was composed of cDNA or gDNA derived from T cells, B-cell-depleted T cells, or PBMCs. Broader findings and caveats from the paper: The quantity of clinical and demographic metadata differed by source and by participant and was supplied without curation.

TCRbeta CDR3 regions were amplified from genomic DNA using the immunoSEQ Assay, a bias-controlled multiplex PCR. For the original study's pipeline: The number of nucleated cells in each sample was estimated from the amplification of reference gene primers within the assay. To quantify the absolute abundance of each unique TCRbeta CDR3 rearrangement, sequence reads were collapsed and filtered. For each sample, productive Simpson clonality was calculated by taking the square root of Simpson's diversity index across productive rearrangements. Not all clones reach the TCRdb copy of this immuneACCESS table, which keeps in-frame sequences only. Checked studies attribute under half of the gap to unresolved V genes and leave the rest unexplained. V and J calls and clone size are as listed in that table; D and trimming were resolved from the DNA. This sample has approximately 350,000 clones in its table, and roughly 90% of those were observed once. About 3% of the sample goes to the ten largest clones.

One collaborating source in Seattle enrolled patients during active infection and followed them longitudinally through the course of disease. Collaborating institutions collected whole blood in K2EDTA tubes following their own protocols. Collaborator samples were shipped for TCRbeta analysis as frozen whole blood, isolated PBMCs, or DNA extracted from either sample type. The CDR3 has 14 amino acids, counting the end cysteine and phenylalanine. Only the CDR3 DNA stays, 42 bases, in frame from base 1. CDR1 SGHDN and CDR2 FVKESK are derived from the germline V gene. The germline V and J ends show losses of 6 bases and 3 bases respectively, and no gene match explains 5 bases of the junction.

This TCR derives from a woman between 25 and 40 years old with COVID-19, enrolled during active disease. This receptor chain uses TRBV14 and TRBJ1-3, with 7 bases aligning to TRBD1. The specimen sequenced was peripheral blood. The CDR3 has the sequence CASRDDRVGNTIYF. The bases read TGTGCCAGCAGAGACGACAGGGTTGGAAACACCATATATTTT.